This record covers a single T cell receptor beta chain. This clonotype is medium-sized (0.01 to 0.1%) in terms of sample share. Its antigen remains unidentified. It has no much larger one-base neighbor in the sample; base qualities were not kept. The data were taken from a study. Instrument used: Illumina MiSeq. TCRdb reran the public reads through fastp at Q25 and MiXCR, keeping productive beta chains. Each record represents a unique CDR3 protein, reported with the most common genes and DNA among its rows. The sample table holds thousands of distinct CDR3 sequences, of which around 9.8% were seen once. The ten largest clonotypes hold about 6.5% of the sample. Inclusive of the bounding cysteine and phenylalanine, the CDR3 is 14 residues long. The entry retains the CDR3 DNA only, 42 bases that are in frame from base 1. CDR1 is given as SGHTA and CDR2 as FQGNSA, both from the germline V gene. V and J lose 4 bases and 3 bases, and a span of 12 bases separates them.

The sequence is built from TRBV7-2 and TRBJ2-5; possibly the D gene is TRBD1, per 6 matching bases. The clonotype originates from a human donor with rheumatoid arthritis. The sequenced sample consisted of CD4+ T cells from synovial fluid. The CDR3 sequence is CASSWVGAEETQYF. The sequenced DNA is TGTGCCAGCAGCTGGGTGGGGGCAGAAGAGACCCAGTACTTC.